Only a few counts were recorded for the clone carrying this TCR beta chain. This specimen comes from a study of patients and donors after allogeneic stem cell transplantation. Between the trimmed V and J ends, which lost 3 bases and 0 bases, there was a span of 13 bases. The CDR3 has 16 residues. CDR1 and CDR2 (germline): SGHDN, FVKESK. TCRdb used MiXCR to reprocess the RT-PCR reads, holding one entry per CDR3 protein. The data contain approximately 170,000 distinct CDR3 sequences, approximately 30% of them singletons. This clonotype was sampled from a human donor who was either an allogeneic HSCT recipient or a stem cell or donor lymphocyte infusion donor (not recorded which). It is not recorded whose cells these are; they may come from a transplant donor. J is TRBJ2-3 and V is TRBV14, with D possibly being TRBD2 (6 bases). The specimen was blood, either unsorted or a sorted T cell fraction (not recorded which). CDR3 sequence: CASSHSGGGSTDTQYF. The CDR3 DNA follows: TGTGCCAGCAGCCACAGTGGGGGAGGAAGCACAGATACGCAGTATTTT.